The next 25 T cell receptor beta chains were all read from a single sample in a study of T cell responses to AZD1222 COVID-19 vaccine. Method: immunoSEQ multiplex PCR; TCRdb's copy keeps in-frame clones and lacks some. Of about 110,000 clones listed, about four fifths were seen once; the top ten hold about 4.6%. Material: peripheral blood, obtained on day 0 of AZD1222 vaccination. These receptor sequences come from an adult in good health.

The chain employs TRBV7-8 and TRBJ1-2; 10 nucleotides match TRBD1. After removal of 5 bases from V and 0 bases from J, the junction contained 6 bases not matched to a gene. The germline gives CDR1 SGHVS, CDR2 FQNEAQ. The CDR3 runs 16 residues. CDR3 sequence (DNA): TGTGCCAGCAGCCCGGGACAGGGGAAATCTAACTATGGCTACACCTTC. This codes for CASSPGQGKSNYGYTF.

V usage is TRBV6-5 and J usage is TRBJ1-4, with D unresolved. The V gene's germline CDR1 is MNHEY and CDR2 SVGAGI. This CDR3 comprises 14 residues. The germline V and J ends were trimmed by 6 bases and 3 bases, with 11 bases remaining between them. This chain's CDR3 is CASSPGVPNEKLFF. CDR3 coding DNA: TGTGCCAGCAGCCCAGGAGTGCCTAATGAAAAACTGTTTTTT.

The chain has TRBV7-2 and TRBJ1-1; D may be TRBD1 (5 bases). The CDR3 consists of 16 residues. The V gene lost 1 base and the J gene lost 4 bases, with 16 bases spanning the gap. Per germline, CDR1 SGHTA and CDR2 FQGNSA. Here the CDR3 DNA reads TGTGCCAGCAGCTTAGGAGGGGCGAGGTATGGCACTGAAGCTTTCTTT. Translated: CASSLGGARYGTEAFF.

The chain uses TRBV7-9 and TRBJ2-2, with D uncertain. The length of the CDR3 is 10 residues. Germline lookup yields CDR1 SEHNR and CDR2 FQNEAQ (reference sequence). Trimming took 7 bases from V and 6 from J, leaving 3 bases between them. Here the CDR3 reads CASKAGELFF. The CDR3 DNA reads TGTGCCAGCAAGGCCGGGGAGCTGTTTTTT.

CDR3 loop: CATSDGTGGTEAFF. In DNA, the CDR3 is TGTGCCACCAGTGATGGGACAGGCGGAACTGAAGCTTTCTTT. V and J are TRBV24-1 and TRBJ1-1, with 8 positions matching TRBD1. CDR1 and CDR2 from the germline V gene are KGHDR and SFDVKD. The V segment lost 3 bases and the J segment 5 bases; nucleotides outside the gene matches: 4. This CDR3 has 14 residues.

The gene calls are TRBV7-9 and TRBJ2-3; maybe TRBD1 (6 bases). The CDR3 runs 14 residues. V gave up 5 bases and J gave up 5 bases, with 14 bases separating them. In germline, CDR1 is SEHNR, CDR2 FQNEAQ (reference sequence). The CDR3 sequence is CASSPRDIRDTQYF. The CDR3, as DNA: TGTGCCAGCAGCCCCCGGGACATTAGAGATACGCAGTATTTT.

This sequence joins TRBV29-1 and TRBJ1-1, with a possible D match to TRBD1 (5 bases). The length of the CDR3 is 15 residues. CDR1 is SQVTM, CDR2 ANQGSEA, per germline. V shed 0 bases and J shed 2 bases, with 13 bases lying between them. Here the CDR3 reads CSVEDRGRVNTEAFF. DNA of the CDR3: TGCAGCGTTGAAGATCGGGGCAGGGTCAACACTGAAGCTTTCTTT.

The V and J genes are TRBV2 and TRBJ2-7; 7 bases fit TRBD2. The CDR3 is 15 residues long. J was trimmed by 0 bases and V by 8 bases; bases with no gene match: 10. Germline V gene sequence: CDR1 SNHLY, CDR2 FYNNEI. The CDR3 loop is CASRYGGSSSYEQYF. The CDR3 DNA reads TGTGCCAGCCGATACGGGGGGAGTAGCTCCTACGAGCAGTACTTC.

The V call is TRBV28, the J call TRBJ2-3, with a possible D match to TRBD2 (5 bases). The V end was cut by 3 bases, the J end by 2 bases, with 12 bases between. Germline V gives CDR1 MDHEN, CDR2 SYDVKM. The CDR3 runs 15 residues. The CDR3 protein is CASSFRQRYTDTQYF. The CDR3 DNA follows: TGTGCCAGCAGTTTCCGTCAGCGGTACACAGATACGCAGTATTTT.

This sequence joins TRBV6-2 or TRBV6-3 and TRBJ1-1; D ambiguous. This CDR3 has 13 residues. V was trimmed by 2 bases and J by 3 bases, leaving 7 bases between them. Germline values: CDR1 MNHEY, CDR2 SVGEGT. The CDR3 here is CASSYVSYTEAFF. CDR3 coding DNA: TGTGCCAGCAGTTACGTGAGTTACACTGAAGCTTTCTTT.

The V gene is TRBV6-5, the J gene TRBJ1-1, with TRBD1 as a possible D gene (5 bases). This CDR3 region has 13 residues. The V and J ends lost 5 bases and 3 bases respectively, with 10 bases between them. CDR1 MNHEY and CDR2 SVGAGI come from the germline V gene. CDR3 amino acids: CASSTTVDTEAFF. The CDR3 nucleotides read TGTGCCAGCAGTACGACAGTAGACACTGAAGCTTTCTTT.

This clone has only one observation. CDR3: CATSDSIRTGSYNEQFF. For the CDR3, the DNA is TGTGCCACCAGTGATTCAATTCGGACAGGCTCCTACAATGAGCAGTTCTTC. The rearrangement uses TRBV24-1 and TRBJ2-1, with 7 positions matching TRBD1. V shed 2 bases, J shed 0 bases, and the junction held 6 bases outside the gene matches. The length of the CDR3 is 17 residues. The germline gives CDR1 KGHDR, CDR2 SFDVKD.

This chain uses TRBV18 with TRBJ2-3; D is tentatively TRBD1 or TRBD2 (5 bases each). Germline V gene lookup returns CDR1 KGHSH and CDR2 LQKENI. The V end was cut by 0 bases, the J end by 1 base, with 8 bases between. This CDR3 is built from 15 residues. The CDR3 is CASSPPGVRTDTQYF. For the CDR3, the DNA is TGTGCCAGCTCACCACCGGGGGTTCGCACAGATACGCAGTATTTT.

The genes are TRBV5-4 and TRBJ2-1; D might be TRBD2 (6 bases). This CDR3 contains 13 residues. V was shortened by 0 bases and J by 6 bases, with 7 bases between the two germline ends. Germline lookup yields CDR1 SGHNT and CDR2 YYREEE (reference sequence). CDR3 in DNA: TGTGCCAGCAGCTTGGAACTAGCCAATGAGCAGTTCTTC. This gives the protein CASSLELANEQFF. The full variable domain, completed using reference TRBV5-4 and TRBJ2-1, is ETGVTQSPTHLIKTRGQQVTLRCSSQSGHNTVSWYQQALGQGPQFIFQYYREEENGRGNFPPRFSGLQFPNYSSELNVNALELDDSALYLCASSLELANEQFFGPGTRLTVL.

The CDR3 here is CASSVTGGLSYGYTF. The CDR3 bases are TGTGCCAGCAGCGTGACAGGGGGCCTGAGCTATGGCTACACCTTC. The V gene is TRBV9, the J gene TRBJ1-2; 10 bases are a match to TRBD1. Trimming removed 2 bases from V and 4 bases from J; junction bases left unmatched: 5. The CDR3 is 15 residues long. Germline assignment: CDR1 SGDLS and CDR2 YYNGEE.

V gene TRBV5-3 combines with J gene TRBJ1-5; D may be TRBD1 (5 bases). TRBV5-3 is noted as an ORF with a role that remains uncertain. Trimming stripped 4 bases from V and 4 bases from J, with 24 bases between. There are 18 residues in the CDR3. The CDR3 spells CARSGLILGGEVNQPQHF. The CDR3 DNA is TGTGCCAGAAGCGGGCTGATTTTGGGGGGGGAGGTAAATCAGCCCCAGCATTTT.

The chain joins TRBV3-1 (or the pseudogene TRBV3-2) to TRBJ1-1; D not certain. Trimming shortened V by 7 bases and J by 1 base, and 16 bases separated the two germline ends. This CDR3 is built from 15 residues. Germline assignment: CDR1 LGHDT and CDR2 YNNKEL (reference sequence). CDR3 residues: CASTKGWPPNTEAFF. As DNA, the CDR3 is TGTGCCAGCACCAAGGGCTGGCCCCCGAACACTGAAGCTTTCTTT.

This clone has more than one count but fewer than ten. This sequence joins TRBV30 and TRBJ1-6, with a tentative D call TRBD1 (5 bases). The V end was cut by 1 base, the J end by 9 bases, with 13 bases between. The CDR3 consists of 14 residues. Germline V gene sequence: CDR1 GTSNPN, CDR2 SVGIG (reference sequence). In DNA, the CDR3 is TGTGCCTGGAGTGCGGGGGGAAATGGTTCACCCCTCCACTTT. As protein: CAWSAGGNGSPLHF.

This chain uses TRBV9 with TRBJ2-7; 8 positions agree with TRBD1. Germline V gene lookup returns CDR1 SGDLS and CDR2 YYNGEE. V was clipped by 4 bases and J by 5 bases; unmatched bases: 17. CDR3 length equals 17 residues. CDR3 nucleotides: TGTGCCAGCAGCCCCCTGGTCGGGACAGGCTCCCAGAACGAGCAGTACTTC. This gives the protein CASSPLVGTGSQNEQYF.

The chain carries TRBV7-9 and TRBJ1-4, with unresolved D. Trimming removed 4 bases at V and 0 bases at J, with 15 bases between. This CDR3 region has 17 residues. Per germline, CDR1 SEHNR and CDR2 FQNEAQ (reference sequence). CDR3 coding DNA: TGTGCCAGCAGCTGGGGTTGGACGGATGCAACTAATGAAAAACTGTTTTTT. This encodes CASSWGWTDATNEKLFF.

The chain is built from TRBV7-2 and TRBJ1-6; no firm D call. The CDR3 consists of 13 residues. V was clipped by 5 bases and J by 7 bases, with 9 bases between them. Germline V lookup: CDR1 SGHTA, CDR2 FQGNSA. The CDR3 protein is CASSHGGNSPLHF. For the CDR3, the DNA is TGTGCCAGCAGCCACGGCGGCAATTCACCCCTCCACTTT.

The chain recombines TRBV4-3 with TRBJ2-7; possible D gene TRBD2, 6 bases. V was trimmed by 0 bases and J by 7 bases, leaving 16 bases between them. CDR1 LGHNA and CDR2 YSLEER come from the germline V gene. CDR3 length: 15 amino acids. The CDR3 sequence is CASSQEPGGKGEQYF. DNA of the CDR3: TGCGCCAGCAGCCAAGAACCCGGGGGAAAAGGGGAGCAGTACTTC.

In this sample, this clone turned up a few times. The chain combines TRBV18 with TRBJ2-7; perhaps D is TRBD1 or TRBD2 (5 bases each). Germline CDR1 KGHSH, CDR2 LQKENI. The V gene lost 2 bases and the J gene lost 5 bases, with 19 bases spanning the gap. This CDR3 has 16 amino acids. As DNA, the CDR3 is TGTGCCAGCTCACCATTGAGGGGCAGCAGTAACGACGAGCAGTACTTC. It codes for CASSPLRGSSNDEQYF.

In this sample, this clone turned up many times. CDR3 residues: CSVEDPQGIGTEAFF. CDR3 coding DNA: TGCAGCGTTGAAGATCCTCAGGGTATTGGCACTGAAGCTTTCTTT. This chain uses TRBV29-1 with TRBJ1-1; tentatively, D is TRBD1 (5 bases). This CDR3 comprises 15 residues. Germline V gene data show CDR1 as SQVTM and CDR2 as ANQGSEA. Trimming shortened V by 0 bases and J by 4 bases, and 15 bases separated the two germline ends.

The chain is built from TRBV10-2 and TRBJ1-1; TRBD1 is a possible D gene (6 bases). Germline V CDR1 and CDR2: WSHSY, SAAADI. Trimming took off 6 bases at V and 7 bases at J, with 9 bases between the two ends. CDR3 length: 11 residues. CDR3 coding DNA: TGCGCCAGCAGGACGACAGGTGAAGCTTTCTTT. Protein: CASRTTGEAFF.